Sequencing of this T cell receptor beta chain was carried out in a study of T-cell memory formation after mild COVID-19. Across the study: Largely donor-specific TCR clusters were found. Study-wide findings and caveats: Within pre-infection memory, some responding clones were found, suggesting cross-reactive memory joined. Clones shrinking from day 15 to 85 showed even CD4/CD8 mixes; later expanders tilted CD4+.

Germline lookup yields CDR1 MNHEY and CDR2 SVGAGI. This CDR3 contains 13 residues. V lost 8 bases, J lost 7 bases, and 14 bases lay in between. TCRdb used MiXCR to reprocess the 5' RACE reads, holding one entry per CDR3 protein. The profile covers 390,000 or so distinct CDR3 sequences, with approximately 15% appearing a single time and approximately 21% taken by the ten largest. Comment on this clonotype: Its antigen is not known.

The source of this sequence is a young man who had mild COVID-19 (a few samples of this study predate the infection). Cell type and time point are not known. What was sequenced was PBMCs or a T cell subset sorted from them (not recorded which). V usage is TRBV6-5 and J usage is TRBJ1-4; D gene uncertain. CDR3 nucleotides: TGTGCCAGCCAAGAGAGGGCCACTGAAAAACTGTTTTTT. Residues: CASQERATEKLFF.